The entry below gives a single T cell receptor (beta chain) sequence along with its context. The source of the sample is a study of blood T cell repertoires in COVID-19. On the study more broadly: There were acute and convalescent COVID-19 samples, and they came from the United States, Italy and Spain. The analysed material was cDNA or gDNA that came from T cells, B-cell-depleted T cells, or PBMCs.

Original methodology: For nucleated cells, counts were estimated from reference gene primer amplification. Libraries were prepared by immunoSEQ multiplex PCR; TCRdb keeps only in-frame clonotypes and omits some of them. That table gives V, J and clone size, and the DNA gave D and trimming. The sample holds approximately 250,000 clones; 90% are singletons and the top ten take over 4%. J was trimmed by 2 bases and V by 2 bases; bases with no gene match: 5. The CDR3 contains 15 residues. CDR1 SGHVS and CDR2 FQNEAQ come from the germline V gene. The source of this sequence is a woman in her twenties or thirties with acute COVID-19. The sample consisted of PBMCs or T cells enriched from blood (not recorded which). This rearrangement joins TRBV7-8 to TRBJ2-5; 7 bases line up with TRBD2. CDR3 sequence: CASSLSSGAQETQYF. CDR3 bases: TGTGCCAGCAGCTTATCTAGCGGTGCACAAGAGACCCAGTACTTC.